Following are 23 T cell receptor beta chains from one sample sequenced in a study of beta chain features in type 1 diabetes. The sequenced template was cDNA made from the entire isolated RNA. TCRdb's table, derived via immunoSEQ multiplex PCR, lists solely in-frame clones and lacks some. The table has about 620,000 clones, around 15% seen once. The sample consisted of naive CD4+ T cells from blood. All receptors come from a young man in good health.

This clone showed up just a few times. This chain links TRBV5-1 with TRBJ2-7; 7 bases map to TRBD2. Unmatched junction bases numbered 3, after V lost 1 base and J lost 2 bases. CDR1 and CDR2 (germline): SGHRS, YFSETQ. The CDR3 sequence is 14 residues long. The CDR3 nucleotides read TGCGCCAGCAGCTTGTTCCGGGGGGCCTACGAGCAGTACTTC. Translation: CASSLFRGAYEQYF.

This clone was found a few times. The chain is built from TRBV5-1 and TRBJ1-1, with 9 nucleotides matching TRBD1. The CDR3 is 14 residues long. Losses at the gene ends were 4 bases for V and 8 bases for J; bases not matched to a gene: 9. Germline CDR1 SGHRS, CDR2 YFSETQ. CDR3 in amino acids: CASSTSGTGNEAFF. CDR3 bases: TGCGCCAGCAGCACCTCCGGGACAGGGAACGAAGCTTTCTTT.

The V gene is TRBV18, the J gene TRBJ2-7, with TRBD1 matching over 10 bases. Looked up from germline, CDR1 is KGHSH and CDR2 is LQKENI. The CDR3 is 15 residues long. V gave up 4 bases and J gave up 6 bases; unmatched junction bases: 9. The DNA for the CDR3 is TGTGCCAGCTCACTTCGGACAGGGGGAATCATCGAGCAGTACTTC. Its protein product is CASSLRTGGIIEQYF.

Notes on this clone: Other DNA sequences in the same sample also yield this CDR3. The chain employs TRBV28 and TRBJ2-5; 9 bases align to TRBD1. This CDR3 is 14 amino acids long. From germline, CDR1 is MDHEN and CDR2 SYDVKM. Trimming took 4 bases from V and 5 from J; bases not matched to a gene: 5. In DNA, the CDR3 is TGTGCCAGCAGTTCCGGACAGGGGCGGGAGACCCAGTACTTC. Translated, it gives CASSSGQGRETQYF.

V is TRBV5-1 and J is TRBJ2-5; D gene uncertain. V was cut by 4 bases and J by 1 base, with 11 bases left in between. The CDR3 sequence is 14 residues long. Germline CDR1 reads SGHRS; CDR2 reads YFSETQ. CDR3: CASSPTRFQETQYF. The CDR3 region has the DNA TGCGCCAGCAGCCCGACGAGGTTCCAAGAGACCCAGTACTTC.

In this sample, this clone turned up a few times. The V call is TRBV2, the J call TRBJ2-6; a possible D gene is TRBD1 (5 bases). Trimming left V 2 bases short and J 1 base short, with 12 bases between. Germline V gene lookup returns CDR1 SNHLY and CDR2 FYNNEI. The CDR3 runs to 17 residues. The DNA for the CDR3 is TGTGCCAGCAGTGAAAAGGGGTGGGGATCTGGGGCCAACGTCCTGACTTTC. Protein product: CASSEKGWGSGANVLTF. Complete variable domain (other parts from reference TRBV2 and TRBJ2-6): EPEVTQTPSHQVTQMGQEVILRCVPISNHLYFYWYRQILGQKVEFLVSFYNNEISEKSEIFDDQFSVERPDGSNFTLKIRSTKLEDSAMYFCASSEKGWGSGANVLTFGAGSRLTVL.

V gene TRBV4-2 combines with J gene TRBJ2-2; a weak D match, TRBD1 (5 bases). This CDR3 is built from 15 residues. Per the germline V gene, CDR1 is LGHNA and CDR2 is YNFKEQ. V was shortened by 3 bases and J by 6 bases, with 14 bases between the two germline ends. CDR3 sequence reads: CASSHLDRRSGELFF. DNA for the CDR3: TGTGCCAGCAGCCACCTCGACAGACGCTCCGGGGAGCTGTTTTTT.

The chain is built from TRBV20-1 and TRBJ1-4, with unresolved D. This CDR3 has 11 residues. Germline CDR1 is DFQATT and CDR2 is SNEGSKA (reference sequence). With 2 bases removed from V and 8 bases from J, the gap between germline ends came to 6 bases. CDR3 DNA: TGCAGTGCTAGAATGGGGGAAAAACTGTTTTTT. Its translation is CSARMGEKLFF.

The rearrangement links TRBV29-1 to TRBJ1-2; 7 bases agree with TRBD1. Germline V CDR1 and CDR2: SQVTM, ANQGSEA. V dropped 2 bases and J dropped 2; count of bases not matched to a gene: 8. CDR3 length equals 15 residues. The CDR3 loop is CSVEIGTVFNYGYTF. Here the CDR3 DNA reads TGCAGCGTTGAAATAGGGACAGTTTTCAACTATGGCTACACCTTC.

The sample holds a few counts of this clone. The CDR3 sequence is CASSLQRSYEQYF. DNA of the CDR3: TGTGCCAGCAGCCTCCAACGTAGCTACGAGCAGTACTTC. The chain employs TRBV14 and TRBJ2-7; no clear D. Germline V gene lookup returns CDR1 SGHDN and CDR2 FVKESK. The CDR3 length is 13 residues. V was shortened by 4 bases and J by 3 bases, with 10 bases between the two germline ends.

The chain links TRBV2 to TRBJ2-2; D may be TRBD1 (5 bases). This CDR3 has 15 amino acids. Trimming cost V 1 base and J 3 bases, with 9 bases left between them. Germline V lookup: CDR1 SNHLY, CDR2 FYNNEI. The CDR3 DNA follows: TGTGCCAGCAGTGAAGTGACAGTTGACACCGGGGAGCTGTTTTTT. Translating gives CASSEVTVDTGELFF.

This clone was seen only a few times. V gene TRBV14 combines with J gene TRBJ1-2; a possible D gene is TRBD1 (5 bases). Germline CDR1 is SGHDN and CDR2 is FVKESK. V lost 4 bases and J 4 bases, leaving 10 bases between the germline ends. There are 13 residues in the CDR3. The CDR3 bases are TGTGCCAGCAGCCTGGGACGGCCCTATGGCTACACCTTC. Translated, it gives CASSLGRPYGYTF.

The rearrangement uses TRBV4-1 and TRBJ2-1, with D possibly being TRBD1 (5 bases). CDR1 is MGHRA and CDR2 is YSYEKL in the germline V gene. CDR3 length equals 17 residues. Trimming left V 1 base short and J 0 bases short, with 13 bases between. The CDR3 is CASSQGQLMSSYNEQFF. CDR3 nucleotide sequence: TGCGCCAGCAGCCAAGGACAGCTAATGAGCTCCTACAATGAGCAGTTCTTC.

This chain uses TRBV29-1 with TRBJ2-3, with TRBD2 matching over 8 bases. V shed 4 bases and J 11 bases; nucleotides not matched to a gene: 8. From germline, CDR1 is SQVTM and CDR2 ANQGSEA. The CDR3 is made up of 12 amino acids. The CDR3 sequence is CSVARGGAMQYF. CDR3 bases: TGCAGCGTTGCCCGGGGGGGGGCGATGCAGTATTTT.

The rearrangement uses TRBV30 and TRBJ1-2; D is possibly TRBD1 (5 bases). The germline CDR1 and CDR2 sequences are GTSNPN and SVGIG (reference sequence). This CDR3 has 12 amino acids. The V gene lost 1 base and the J gene lost 2 bases, with 5 bases spanning the gap. CDR3 coding DNA: TGTGCCTGGAGTGGGGGGAACTATGGCTACACCTTC. Residues: CAWSGGNYGYTF.

The chain is built from TRBV27 and TRBJ2-1, with TRBD1 matching 7 bases. Trimming removed 4 bases from V and 6 bases from J; junction bases left unmatched: 3. Germline lookup yields CDR1 MNHEY and CDR2 SMNVEV (reference sequence). This CDR3 spans 13 amino acids. CDR3 sequence: CASSSDRVNEQFF. For the CDR3, the DNA is TGTGCCAGCAGTTCCGACAGGGTCAATGAGCAGTTCTTC.

The chain recombines TRBV5-1 with TRBJ2-7, with D tentatively TRBD1 (5 bases). V dropped 0 bases and J dropped 5 bases, with 9 bases sitting between them. CDR1 is SGHRS, CDR2 YFSETQ, per germline. The CDR3 covers 13 residues. CDR3 loop: CASSLEGLDEQYF. CDR3 DNA: TGCGCCAGCAGCTTGGAGGGGCTAGACGAGCAGTACTTC.

The rearrangement links TRBV28 to TRBJ2-6; maybe TRBD2 (6 bases). The CDR3 runs to 15 residues. CDR1 is MDHEN and CDR2 is SYDVKM in the germline V gene. V was pared by 7 bases and J by 1 base, with 11 bases between. The CDR3 DNA follows: TGTGCCAGCACCAAGGAGGGATCTGGGGCCAACGTCCTGACTTTC. Translation: CASTKEGSGANVLTF. The full variable domain, its missing parts supplied by reference TRBV28 and TRBJ2-6, is DVKVTQSSRYLVKRTGEKVFLECVQDMDHENMFWYRQDPGLGLRLIYFSYDVKMKEKGDIPEGYSVSREKKERFSLILESASTNQTSMYLCASTKEGSGANVLTFGAGSRLTVL.

This chain joins TRBV7-3 and TRBJ1-5, with D perhaps matching TRBD1 (6 bases). From germline, CDR1 is SGHTA and CDR2 FQGTGA. Trimming cost V 5 bases and J 3 bases, with 8 bases left between them. The CDR3 covers 13 residues. This chain's CDR3 is CASSRGANQPQHF. CDR3 nucleotide sequence: TGTGCCAGCAGCCGGGGGGCCAATCAGCCCCAGCATTTT.

This clone was seen a handful of times. The V gene is TRBV6-6, the J gene TRBJ1-2, with 8 bases identical to TRBD1. The germline gives CDR1 MNHNY, CDR2 SVGAGI (reference sequence). The CDR3 is made up of 14 amino acids. V gave up 2 bases and J gave up 5 bases; unmatched junction bases: 4. In DNA form, the CDR3 reads TGTGCCAGCAGTTACCCGGGACAGGTGTATGGCTACACCTTC. It yields the protein CASSYPGQVYGYTF.

This clone was picked up a small number of times. V and J are TRBV29-1 and TRBJ1-1, with a weak D call TRBD1 (5 bases). This CDR3 is 14 amino acids long. With 6 bases removed from V and 1 base from J, the gap between germline ends came to 15 bases. The germline CDR1 and CDR2 sequences are SQVTM and ANQGSEA. CDR3 residues: CSVHMRTRNTEAFF. In DNA form, the CDR3 reads TGCAGCGTCCACATGAGGACACGGAACACTGAAGCTTTCTTT.

This clone was picked up a small number of times. This chain uses TRBV9 with TRBJ2-5; D unclear. V was clipped by 0 bases and J by 5 bases, with 11 bases between them. The CDR3 runs 14 residues. Looked up from germline, CDR1 is SGDLS and CDR2 is YYNGEE. The chain's CDR3 is CASSVVPLGETQYF. Here the CDR3 DNA reads TGTGCCAGCAGCGTAGTGCCCCTCGGCGAGACCCAGTACTTC. The whole variable domain, filled in from reference TRBV9 and TRBJ2-5, reads DSGVTQTPKHLITATGQRVTLRCSPRSGDLSVYWYQQSLDQGLQFLIQYYNGEERAKGNILERFSAQQFPDLHSELNLSSLELGDSALYFCASSVVPLGETQYFGPGTRLLVL.

The chain employs TRBV7-2 and TRBJ2-5; no clear D. With 3 bases removed from V and 5 bases from J, the gap between germline ends came to 10 bases. Germline V gives CDR1 SGHTA, CDR2 FQGNSA. This CDR3 comprises 13 residues. In nucleotides, the CDR3 is TGTGCCAGCAGCTTTGGAACGCAGGAGACCCAGTACTTC. This translates into CASSFGTQETQYF.